This T cell receptor (beta chain) was identified in a study of low-dose radiotherapy and immunotherapy resistance in tumors (dated by TCRdb to between 2022 and 2023). At the level of the whole study: In Cohort 1, each fraction delivered 0.5 Gy every 2 weeks, and the prescribed total PTV dose was 6.5 Gy. The translational analysis covered eight patients: three from the first dose cohort and the first five from the second dose cohort. Cyclophosphamide 200 mg/m2 was administered intravenously every two weeks, one day before each radiation and immunotherapy administration. In Cohort 2, 1 Gy per fraction was delivered every two weeks, for a total of 13 Gy over 26 weeks. No randomization into treatment groups was done for the people taking part in the trial. Patients were given nivolumab as a 240 mg flat dose every two weeks and ipilimumab at 1 mg/kg every six weeks, with both drugs delivered intravenously. Aspirin 300 mg was taken orally once daily by patients for four cycles, starting on cycle 1 day 1.

Instrument used: Illumina HiSeq 2500. First-strand cDNA was synthesized using Superscript III and a set of TRAV- and TRBV-specific primers, so that both TCRalpha and TCRbeta chains were covered. A roughly 19-cycle PCR with Phusion amplified the TCRs, pairing a constant-region primer with the adapter that was attached to the V primers. Amplification of the isolated mRNA was done with the MessageAmp II aRNA Amplification Kit, which involved a roughly 17-hour in vitro transcription at 37 degrees C. The Dynabeads mRNA DIRECT Purification Kit was used to isolate the mRNA for TCR sequencing. Indexed Illumina adapters were added in a second approximately 24-cycle Phusion PCR, and the resulting products were purified with AMPure XP beads. As for the original processing: Using custom Perl scripts, TCR sequences encoding the same protein were pooled, out-of-frame sequences were removed, and the abundance of each clonotype was computed. Any TCR sequence supported by only a single read was excluded from analysis. The metrics used to describe the repertoires included Shannon entropy, Gini index, clonality, richness, and the frequency of TCRs shared between repertoires. The public reads were reprocessed in TCRdb via fastp at Q25 and MiXCR, keeping in-frame beta chains. Rows matching on CDR3 protein sequence are summarized as one entry with the most common DNA and genes. Here the V and J calls rest on TCRdb's processing, not on the authors' analysis. Present in this sample are around 84,000 distinct CDR3 sequences, about a sixth of which were seen just once. The ten largest clones take up approximately 1.5% of the sample.

This clonotype came up many times. The clone's antigen remains unknown. No base quality values were provided; no much bigger clone lies one nucleotide off. What the time point label conveys for this sample: after trial treatment. The treatment or condition label, read with the paper, signifies: LDRT plus nivolumab, ipilimumab, low-dose cyclophosphamide and aspirin (RACIN trial). The donors took part in RACIN, a single-arm, phase I, dose-escalation trial that combined nivolumab, ipilimumab, aspirin, low-dose cyclophosphamide and low-dose radiotherapy. Eligible patients had advanced, TIL-negative solid tumors. This sequence originates from a male donor with prostate cancer. Sequenced here: PBMCs, sampled after low-dose radiotherapy plus immunotherapy.

This receptor has the CDR3 CASSYWDRVNEQFF. The DNA is TGTGCCAGCAGTTACTGGGACAGGGTGAATGAGCAGTTCTTC. Recombination linked TRBV6-6 to TRBJ2-1; 9 bases in between match TRBD1. Trimming removed 1 base from V and 7 bases from J; the gene matches leave 2 bases unexplained. CDR1 and CDR2, per the germline V gene (reference sequence), are MNHNY and SVGAGI. From the cysteine through the phenylalanine, the CDR3 covers 14 amino acids. Only the CDR3 DNA is retained, 42 bases long and in frame from the first base.